This T cell receptor (beta chain) was identified during a study of cytomegalovirus exposure and HLA in healthy donors. Primers for the PCR totalled 60 Vbeta and 13 Jbeta. Measured with immunoSEQ multiplex PCR; TCRdb has only the in-frame clones, and not every one. The sample carries around 100,000 clones, about three quarters recorded once. Whereas donors were nominally healthy upon sampling, unrecorded immune exposures were probable. In germline, CDR1 is MNHEY, CDR2 SVGAGI. Trimming took 11 bases from V and 1 from J, leaving 13 bases between them. The CDR3 spans 13 residues. The clonotype was recovered from a male donor in good health and CMV-seropositive. The specimen sequenced was PBMCs. The chain recombines TRBV6-5 with TRBJ2-3; D not certain. Here the CDR3 DNA reads TGTGCCTCCCAACCCCCGGGCACAGATACGCAGTATTTT. This translates into CASQPPGTDTQYF.